One and the same sample provided the 9 T cell receptor beta chains below, sequenced in a study of blood T cell repertoires in COVID-19. Measured with immunoSEQ multiplex PCR; TCRdb has only the in-frame clones, and not every one. The table records some 180,000 clones, approximately 80% of them present only once. Sequencing input: peripheral blood. The receptors here all came from a human donor in a cohort sampled during active COVID-19.

The gene calls are TRBV19 and TRBJ2-1; weak D call: TRBD2 (6 bases). This CDR3 has 13 amino acids. With 5 bases removed from V and 6 bases from J, the gap between germline ends came to 11 bases. Germline CDR1 LNHDA, CDR2 SQIVND (reference sequence). The CDR3 is CASSLRGPNEQFF. As DNA, the CDR3 is TGTGCCAGTAGTCTGCGGGGACCCAATGAGCAGTTCTTC.

This chain uses TRBV2 with TRBJ2-3; the match to TRBD1 covers 8 bases. This CDR3 spans 15 amino acids. CDR1 SNHLY and CDR2 FYNNEI come from the germline V gene. V lost 5 bases to trimming and J lost 4 bases; unmatched junction nucleotides: 8. The DNA for the CDR3 is TGTGCCAGCAGTCCGACAGGGGTCGGGGCAGATACGCAGTATTTT. As protein: CASSPTGVGADTQYF. Variable domain in full (rest from reference TRBV2 and TRBJ2-3): EPEVTQTPSHQVTQMGQEVILRCVPISNHLYFYWYRQILGQKVEFLVSFYNNEISEKSEIFDDQFSVERPDGSNFTLKIRSTKLEDSAMYFCASSPTGVGADTQYFGPGTRLTVL.

This chain joins TRBV6-2 or TRBV6-3 and TRBJ2-7; tentative D call: TRBD2 (6 bases). V gave up 4 bases and J gave up 6 bases, with 31 bases separating them. CDR3 size: 19 residues. CDR1 and CDR2 from the germline V gene are MNHEY and SVGEGT. The chain's CDR3 is CASSSFDSGLVSRRGEQYF. As DNA, the CDR3 is TGTGCCAGCAGTTCTTTCGACAGCGGGCTAGTCTCACGCCGGGGCGAGCAGTACTTC.

In its sample, this clone was seen once. The chain is built from TRBV7-2 and TRBJ2-2; 8 positions agree with TRBD1. The CDR3 runs to 14 residues. The ends lost 6 bases at V and 5 bases at J; junction bases unmatched: 5. CDR1 is SGHTA, CDR2 FQGNSA, per germline. The CDR3 DNA reads TGTGCCAGCAGGAGACAGGGGTTGACCGGGGAGCTGTTTTTT. It translates to CASRRQGLTGELFF.

This chain uses TRBV29-1 with TRBJ2-5, with D tentatively TRBD2 (5 bases). Germline-derived CDR1 and CDR2 are SQVTM and ANQGSEA. This CDR3 is 11 amino acids long. The ends were cut back, 7 bases at V and 2 bases at J, with 8 bases in the middle. The CDR3 region is CSAGNQETQYF. The CDR3 DNA reads as TGCAGCGCCGGGAATCAAGAGACCCAGTACTTC. Together with reference TRBV29-1 and TRBJ2-5, the CDR3 gives the full variable domain: SAVISQKPSRDICQRGTSLTIQCQVDSQVTMMFWYRQQPGQSLTLIATANQGSEATYESGFVIDKFPISRPNLTFSTLTVSNMSPEDSSIYLCSAGNQETQYFGPGTRLLVL.

This clone was counted a few times. The rearrangement links TRBV20-1 to TRBJ2-3, with 10 bases that match TRBD1. CDR1 is DFQATT, CDR2 SNEGSKA, per germline (reference sequence). The CDR3 is 13 amino acids. Germline trimming cut 3 bases from V and 10 bases from J; bases unmatched to any gene: 7. The chain's CDR3 is CSASGGTGEAQYF. The CDR3 bases are TGCAGTGCTAGTGGCGGGACAGGGGAGGCGCAGTATTTT.

The rearrangement uses TRBV27 and TRBJ2-1; 9 bases are shared with TRBD2. The V segment lost 4 bases and the J segment 4 bases; nucleotides outside the gene matches: 8. There are 16 residues in the CDR3. Germline CDR1 MNHEY, CDR2 SMNVEV (reference sequence). This CDR3 is CASSSQTSGIYNEQFF. DNA of the CDR3: TGTGCCAGCAGTTCCCAGACTAGCGGCATTTACAATGAGCAGTTCTTC.

This clone was counted once. The CDR3 loop is CATSDNRQGGNTEAFF. CDR3 bases: TGTGCCACCAGTGATAACAGACAGGGAGGGAACACTGAAGCTTTCTTT. J is TRBJ1-1 and V is TRBV24-1; TRBD1 agrees at 7 bases. The V gene end was trimmed by 3 bases and the J gene end by 1 base; junction bases not matched to a gene: 7. This CDR3 is built from 16 residues. From germline, CDR1 is KGHDR and CDR2 SFDVKD.

The rearrangement links TRBV28 to TRBJ1-1, with 10 bases that match TRBD1. This CDR3 contains 14 residues. With 6 bases clipped from V and 2 bases from J, the junction kept 3 bases outside the gene matches. The germline V gene encodes CDR1 MDHEN and CDR2 SYDVKM. DNA of the CDR3: TGTGCCAGCAGAGGACAGGGGGGAAACACTGAAGCTTTCTTT. Its protein product is CASRGQGGNTEAFF.